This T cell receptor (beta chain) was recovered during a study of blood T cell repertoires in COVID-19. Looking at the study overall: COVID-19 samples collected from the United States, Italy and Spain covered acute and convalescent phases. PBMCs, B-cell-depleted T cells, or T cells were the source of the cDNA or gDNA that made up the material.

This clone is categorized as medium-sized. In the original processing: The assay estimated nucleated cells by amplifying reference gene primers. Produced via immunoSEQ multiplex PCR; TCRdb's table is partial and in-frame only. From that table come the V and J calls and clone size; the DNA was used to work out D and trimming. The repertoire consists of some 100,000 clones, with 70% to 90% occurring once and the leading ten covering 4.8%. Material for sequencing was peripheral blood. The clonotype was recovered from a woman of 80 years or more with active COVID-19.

The CDR3 is CASSSGTGYDTQYF. In DNA, the CDR3 is TGTGCCAGCAGCTCCGGGACAGGGTACGATACGCAGTATTTT. The J gene is TRBJ2-3, the V gene TRBV7-9; 9 bases are shared with TRBD1. With V trimmed by 4 bases and J by 6 bases, 5 bases remained unmatched. Germline V gene data show CDR1 as SEHNR and CDR2 as FQNEAQ (reference sequence). There are 14 residues in the CDR3.